Listed here are 27 T cell receptor beta chains from one sample, sequenced in a study of blood T cell dynamics during melanoma immunotherapy. Profiled with immunoSEQ multiplex PCR; TCRdb holds only in-frame clones, not every one. The sample holds fewer than 7,500 clones, about 85% seen once. Time point given: pre-treatment baseline. The sequenced sample was blood, obtained from a patient treated with checkpoint blockade. The receptors here all came from a human donor with melanoma.

The chain is built from TRBV6-1 and TRBJ1-4; D unresolved. Trimming removed 1 base at V and 10 bases at J, with 10 bases between. The CDR3 sequence is 13 residues long. Germline V gene lookup returns CDR1 MNHNS and CDR2 SASEGT. CDR3 in amino acids: CASSEERLGKLFF. CDR3 DNA: TGTGCCAGCAGTGAAGAGCGGCTGGGAAAACTGTTTTTT.

This chain joins TRBV29-1 and TRBJ2-5, with 9 bases identical to TRBD1. Losses at the gene ends were 6 bases for V and 1 base for J; bases not matched to a gene: 6. This CDR3 has 14 amino acids. Per the germline V gene, CDR1 is SQVTM and CDR2 is ANQGSEA. The CDR3 sequence is CSVPYRGRQETQYF. CDR3 nucleotide sequence: TGCAGCGTCCCGTACAGGGGGCGCCAAGAGACCCAGTACTTC.

This chain uses TRBV4-1 with TRBJ1-2, with D tentatively TRBD1 (5 bases). Trimming stripped 0 bases from V and 5 bases from J, with 16 bases between. The V gene's germline CDR1 is MGHRA and CDR2 YSYEKL. This CDR3 is 16 amino acids long. The CDR3, as DNA: TGCGCCAGCAGCCAAGATCTGGGGGGGAGAAGTTATGGCTACACCTTC. The encoded protein is CASSQDLGGRSYGYTF.

V and J are TRBV10-2 and TRBJ1-3; 7 positions agree with TRBD1. V was clipped by 7 bases and J by 3 bases; unmatched bases: 3. The CDR3 is 13 amino acids. Germline V gene data show CDR1 as WSHSY and CDR2 as SAAADI. Here the CDR3 reads CASTWDSGNTIYF. The CDR3 DNA is TGCGCCAGCACCTGGGACAGTGGAAACACCATATATTTT.

This clone was found a few times. DNA for the CDR3: TGTGCCAGCGGGACGGAAATTAGCTACACCTTC. Protein sequence: CASGTEISYTF. This chain connects TRBV6-1 to TRBJ1-2, with a weak D call TRBD1 (5 bases). The CDR3 has 11 amino acids. Per germline, CDR1 MNHNS and CDR2 SASEGT. Trimming removed 8 bases from V and 9 bases from J, with 13 bases in between.

The gene calls are TRBV7-9 and TRBJ2-7; D remains ambiguous. Germline assignment: CDR1 SEHNR and CDR2 FQNEAQ (reference sequence). The ends were cut back, 4 bases at V and 4 bases at J, with 11 bases in the middle. The CDR3 is 13 amino acids. The CDR3 DNA is TGTGCCAGCAGCTCATCAGAGGCGTACGAGCAGTACTTC. As protein: CASSSSEAYEQYF.

The CDR3 DNA is TGCGCCAGCAGCTCCGGAGCGGGAGGACGACGTAGTGTCTATGAGCAGTTCTTC. Its protein is CASSSGAGGRRSVYEQFF. The gene calls are TRBV5-1 and TRBJ2-1; 9 bases agree with TRBD2. Looked up from germline, CDR1 is SGHRS and CDR2 is YFSETQ. This CDR3 has 18 residues. Unmatched junction bases numbered 18, after V lost 3 bases and J lost 8 bases.

The genes are TRBV9 and TRBJ2-5; 8 bases agree with TRBD1. The V and J ends lost 3 bases and 1 base, in that order; junction bases with no gene match: 5. Germline-derived CDR1 and CDR2 are SGDLS and YYNGEE. CDR3 length: 15 amino acids. The CDR3 nucleotides read TGTGCCAGCAGCGCCCGGACAGGGTCCCAAGAGACCCAGTACTTC. Its translation: CASSARTGSQETQYF.

The chain joins TRBV30 to TRBJ1-6; D remains ambiguous. The CDR3 is made up of 14 amino acids. Germline assignment: CDR1 GTSNPN and CDR2 SVGIG (reference sequence). Trimming removed 5 bases from V and 0 bases from J, with 8 bases in between. The CDR3 protein is CAWPQSSYNSPLHF. CDR3 coding DNA: TGTGCCTGGCCCCAGAGCTCCTATAATTCACCCCTCCACTTT.

V is TRBV5-1 and J is TRBJ1-5; 8 nucleotides agree with TRBD1. The CDR3 is made up of 16 amino acids. J gave up 5 bases and V 4 bases, and 11 bases lay outside the gene matches. Germline V gene data show CDR1 as SGHRS and CDR2 as YFSETQ. The CDR3 coding sequence is TGCGCCAGCAGCCCGGCCGGACAGGGACCTTATCAGCCCCAGCATTTT. As protein: CASSPAGQGPYQPQHF.

The chain joins TRBV28 to TRBJ2-5, with no clear D. TRBJ2-7 explains the end of the DNA better; the J call may be wrong. CDR3 length: 16 residues. Germline lookup yields CDR1 MDHEN and CDR2 SYDVKM. The CDR3 spells CASSSVRTPHFYEQYF. The CDR3 coding sequence is TGTGCCAGCAGCTCAGTACGCACTCCCCATTTCTACGAGCAGTACTTC.

This clone showed up just a few times. Other nucleotide sequences from this sample produce the same CDR3. V and J are TRBV11-3 and TRBJ1-1; D call uncertain. The germline V and J ends were trimmed by 3 bases and 1 base, with 6 bases remaining between them. The CDR3 loop spans 13 amino acids. The V gene's germline CDR1 is SGHNT and CDR2 YENEEA. CDR3 sequence reads: CASSFAPNTEAFF. DNA for the CDR3: TGTGCCAGCAGCTTCGCGCCGAACACTGAAGCTTTCTTT.

The chain has TRBV28 and TRBJ2-1; 11 bases are a match to TRBD2. This CDR3 contains 14 residues. Germline-derived CDR1 and CDR2 are MDHEN and SYDVKM. Trimming cost V 8 bases and J 8 bases; bases outside gene matches: 8. The CDR3 region is CASQPGLAGYEQFF. CDR3 DNA sequence: TGTGCCAGCCAACCCGGACTAGCGGGTTATGAGCAGTTCTTC.

This rearrangement joins TRBV7-6 to TRBJ2-7; TRBD2 matches 10 bases. Trimming removed 5 bases from V and 0 bases from J; junction bases left unmatched: 7. The CDR3 has 16 amino acids. The germline CDR1 and CDR2 sequences are SGHVS and FNYEAQ. The DNA for the CDR3 is TGTGCCAGCAGCCTGGCTAGCGGGGGATTCTCCTACGAGCAGTACTTC. It encodes CASSLASGGFSYEQYF.

The V call is TRBV9, the J call TRBJ1-2; D possibly corresponds to TRBD1 (6 bases). This CDR3 region has 12 residues. Deletions cut 1 base from V and 10 bases from J, with 11 bases between. Germline assignment: CDR1 SGDLS and CDR2 YYNGEE. Written as DNA, the CDR3 is TGTGCCAGCAGCGTATCGGGACACTTCTACACCTTC. Translation: CASSVSGHFYTF.

The chain couples TRBV18 to TRBJ2-6; 8 nucleotides match TRBD1. The germline gives CDR1 KGHSH, CDR2 LQKENI. This CDR3 region has 15 residues. J gave up 6 bases and V 5 bases, and 6 bases lay outside the gene matches. The CDR3 loop reads CASSFGQGMANVLTF. Here the CDR3 DNA reads TGTGCCAGCTCATTCGGACAGGGTATGGCCAACGTCCTGACTTTC. Using reference TRBV18 and TRBJ2-6 for the parts outside the CDR3, the full variable domain is NAGVMQNPRHLVRRRGQEARLRCSPMKGHSHVYWYRQLPEEGLKFMVYLQKENIIDESGMPKERFSAEFPKEGPSILRIQQVVRGDSAAYFCASSFGQGMANVLTFGAGSRLTVL.

Here the CDR3 reads CAAGTWNRGSGYTF. In nucleotides, the CDR3 is TGTGCCGCCGGGACCTGGAACAGGGGTTCTGGCTACACCTTC. The rearrangement uses TRBV6-5 and TRBJ1-2; TRBD1 aligns across 7 bases. The CDR3 runs to 14 residues. Losses at the gene ends were 11 bases for V and 7 bases for J; bases not matched to a gene: 16. Looked up from germline, CDR1 is MNHEY and CDR2 is SVGAGI.

The chain has TRBV19 and TRBJ1-5; D remains unclear. V was cut by 5 bases and J by 4 bases, with 15 bases left in between. This CDR3 is built from 15 residues. Germline CDR1 LNHDA, CDR2 SQIVND (reference sequence). CDR3 protein: CASSGRSGSNQPQHF. DNA of the CDR3: TGTGCCAGTAGTGGGCGATCAGGATCAAATCAGCCCCAGCATTTT. The variable domain in full, completed from reference TRBV19 and TRBJ1-5, reads DGGITQSPKYLFRKEGQNVTLSCEQNLNHDAMYWYRQDPGQGLRLIYYSQIVNDFQKGDIAEGYSVSREKKESFPLTVTSAQKNPTAFYLCASSGRSGSNQPQHFGDGTRLSIL.

The chain couples TRBV5-6 to TRBJ1-5, with D possibly matching TRBD1 (6 bases). Per germline, CDR1 SGHDT and CDR2 YYEEEE. The ends were cut back, 3 bases at V and 2 bases at J, with 12 bases in the middle. CDR3 size: 15 residues. The CDR3 DNA reads TGTGCCAGCAGCTCCTGGGGGGGCGGCAATCAGCCCCAGCATTTT. Its translation: CASSSWGGGNQPQHF. The full variable domain, completed using reference TRBV5-6 and TRBJ1-5, is DAGVTQSPTHLIKTRGQQVTLRCSPKSGHDTVSWYQQALGQGPQFIFQYYEEEERQRGNFPDRFSGHQFPNYSSELNVNALLLGDSALYLCASSSWGGGNQPQHFGDGTRLSIL.

The chain combines TRBV9 with TRBJ1-4, with a weak D call TRBD1 (5 bases). Trimming pared 2 bases from V and 7 bases from J, leaving 12 bases between. This CDR3 has 14 amino acids. CDR1 is SGDLS, CDR2 YYNGEE, per germline. The CDR3 spells CASSVMGPPEKLFF. The CDR3 DNA follows: TGTGCCAGCAGCGTTATGGGGCCTCCTGAAAAACTGTTTTTT. The variable domain in full, with the rest retrieved from reference TRBV9 and TRBJ1-4, is DSGVTQTPKHLITATGQRVTLRCSPRSGDLSVYWYQQSLDQGLQFLIQYYNGEERAKGNILERFSAQQFPDLHSELNLSSLELGDSALYFCASSVMGPPEKLFFGSGTQLSVL.

The V gene is TRBV7-9, the J gene TRBJ2-5; 13 bases are a match to TRBD2. This CDR3 has 15 amino acids. J gave up 3 bases and V 3 bases, and 1 base lay outside the gene matches. Germline V CDR1 and CDR2: SEHNR, FQNEAQ (reference sequence). The CDR3 region has the DNA TGTGCCAGCAGCTTGGGGACTAGCGGGAAAGAGACCCAGTACTTC. Amino acids: CASSLGTSGKETQYF.

The chain links TRBV5-5 to TRBJ1-1; 9 positions match TRBD1. V was pared by 4 bases and J by 3 bases, with 16 bases of the junction left unmatched. Germline-derived CDR1 and CDR2 are SGHKS and YYEKEE (reference sequence). The CDR3 extends over 18 amino acids. The DNA for the CDR3 is TGTGCCAGCAGCCGGGGTCTACAGGGGGCCCTAAAGGACACTGAAGCTTTCTTT. It encodes CASSRGLQGALKDTEAFF.

The genes are TRBV6-1 and TRBJ1-2; D is ambiguous. The ends were cut back, 1 base at V and 3 bases at J, with 12 bases in the middle. Germline V gene data show CDR1 as MNHNS and CDR2 as SASEGT. The CDR3 contains 15 residues. Here the CDR3 DNA reads TGTGCCAGCAGTGAAGAGGCCGGCAGCTACTATGGCTACACCTTC. Its protein is CASSEEAGSYYGYTF.

J is TRBJ2-7 and V is TRBV29-1; D possibly corresponds to TRBD1 (5 bases). Germline values: CDR1 SQVTM, CDR2 ANQGSEA. This CDR3 is built from 13 residues. Trimming left V 4 bases short and J 3 bases short, with 13 bases between. The CDR3 spells CSVAILQGYEQYF. CDR3 nucleotide sequence: TGCAGCGTTGCAATTCTGCAGGGCTACGAGCAGTACTTC.

The rearrangement joins TRBV5-6 to TRBJ2-1, with 16 bases that match TRBD2. Germline CDR1 reads SGHDT; CDR2 reads YYEEEE. This CDR3 region has 17 residues. With 4 bases clipped from V and 3 bases from J, the junction kept 4 bases outside the gene matches. The CDR3, as DNA: TGTGCCAGCAGCGGCGGGACTAGCGGGAGGGACTACAATGAGCAGTTCTTC. This encodes CASSGGTSGRDYNEQFF.

The chain links TRBV5-1 to TRBJ2-4; D unclear. The length of the CDR3 is 15 residues. The germline V gene has CDR1 SGHRS and CDR2 YFSETQ. The germline V and J ends were trimmed by 1 base and 7 bases, with 15 bases remaining between them. In DNA, the CDR3 is TGCGCCAGCAGCTTGAGACCCACAAATTGGAACATTCAGTACTTC. This gives the protein CASSLRPTNWNIQYF.

This clone has just one count. The rearrangement links TRBV2 to TRBJ2-5; 8 nucleotides match TRBD2. There are 15 residues in the CDR3. V dropped 5 bases and J dropped 1; count of bases not matched to a gene: 6. CDR1 is SNHLY, CDR2 FYNNEI, per germline. The CDR3 sequence: CASSIIGGVQETQYF. CDR3 DNA: TGTGCCAGCAGTATAATCGGGGGGGTCCAAGAGACCCAGTACTTC.